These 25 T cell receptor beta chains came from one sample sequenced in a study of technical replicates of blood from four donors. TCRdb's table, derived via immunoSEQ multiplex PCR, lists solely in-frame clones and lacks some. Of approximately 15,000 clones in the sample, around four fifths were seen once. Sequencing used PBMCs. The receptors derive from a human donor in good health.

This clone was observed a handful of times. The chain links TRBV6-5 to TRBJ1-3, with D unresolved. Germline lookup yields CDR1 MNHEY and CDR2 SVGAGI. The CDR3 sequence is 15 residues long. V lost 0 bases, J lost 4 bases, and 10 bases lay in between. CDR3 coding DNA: TGTGCCAGCAGTTACTCGAGTATCCTAGGAAACACCATATATTTT. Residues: CASSYSSILGNTIYF.

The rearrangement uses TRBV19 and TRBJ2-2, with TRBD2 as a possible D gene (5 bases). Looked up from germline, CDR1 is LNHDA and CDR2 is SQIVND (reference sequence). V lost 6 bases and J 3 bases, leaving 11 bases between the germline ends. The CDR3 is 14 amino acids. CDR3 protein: CASRRVSDTGELFF. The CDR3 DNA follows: TGTGCCAGTAGGAGGGTTTCGGACACCGGGGAGCTGTTTTTT.

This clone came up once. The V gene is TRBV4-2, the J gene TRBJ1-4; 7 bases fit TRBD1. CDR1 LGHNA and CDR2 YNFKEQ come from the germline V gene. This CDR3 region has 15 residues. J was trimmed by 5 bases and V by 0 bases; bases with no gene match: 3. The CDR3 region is CASSQEEGGNEKLFF. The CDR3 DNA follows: TGTGCCAGCAGCCAAGAGGAAGGGGGCAATGAAAAACTGTTTTTT.

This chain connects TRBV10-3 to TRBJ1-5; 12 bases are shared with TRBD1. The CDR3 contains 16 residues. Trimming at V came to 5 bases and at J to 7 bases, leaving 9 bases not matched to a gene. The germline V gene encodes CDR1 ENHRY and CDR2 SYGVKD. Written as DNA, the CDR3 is TGTGCCATCAGTACGGGACAGGGGGCGCGCGGGCAGCCCCAGCATTTT. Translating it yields CAISTGQGARGQPQHF.

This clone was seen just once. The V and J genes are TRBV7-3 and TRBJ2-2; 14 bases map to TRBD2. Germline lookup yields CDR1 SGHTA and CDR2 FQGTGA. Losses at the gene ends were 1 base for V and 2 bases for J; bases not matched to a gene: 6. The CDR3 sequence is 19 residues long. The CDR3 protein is CASSLKGTSGRPNTGELFF. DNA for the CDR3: TGTGCCAGCAGCTTAAAGGGGACTAGCGGGAGACCCAACACCGGGGAGCTGTTTTTT.

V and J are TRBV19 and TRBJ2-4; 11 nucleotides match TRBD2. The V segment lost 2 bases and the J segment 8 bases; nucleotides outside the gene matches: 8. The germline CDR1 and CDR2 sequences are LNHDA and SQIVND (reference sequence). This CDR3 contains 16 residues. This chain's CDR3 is CASSITSGSFYYIQYF. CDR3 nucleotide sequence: TGTGCCAGTAGTATAACTAGCGGGAGTTTCTATTACATTCAGTACTTC.

The CDR3 DNA follows: TGTGCCAGCAGCCCCCCAGAAGCGGGGGCACTGGATACGCAGTATTTT. It codes for CASSPPEAGALDTQYF. The rearrangement links TRBV7-9 to TRBJ2-3; 8 bases map to TRBD2. The CDR3 spans 16 residues. Looked up from germline, CDR1 is SEHNR and CDR2 is FQNEAQ (reference sequence). Trimming removed 5 bases from V and 6 bases from J; junction bases left unmatched: 13.

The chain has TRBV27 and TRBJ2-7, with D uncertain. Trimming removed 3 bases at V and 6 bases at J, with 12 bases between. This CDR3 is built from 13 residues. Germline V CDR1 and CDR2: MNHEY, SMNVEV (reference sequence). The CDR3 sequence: CASSLLDPGEQYF. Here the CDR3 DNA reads TGTGCCAGCAGTTTGCTAGACCCCGGCGAGCAGTACTTC.

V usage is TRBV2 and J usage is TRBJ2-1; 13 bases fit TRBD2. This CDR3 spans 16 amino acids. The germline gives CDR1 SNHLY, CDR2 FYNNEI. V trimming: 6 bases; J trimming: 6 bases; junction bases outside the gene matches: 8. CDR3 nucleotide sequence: TGTGCCAGCAGGGGACTAGCGGGAAAGCTGCGCAATGAGCAGTTCTTC. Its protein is CASRGLAGKLRNEQFF.

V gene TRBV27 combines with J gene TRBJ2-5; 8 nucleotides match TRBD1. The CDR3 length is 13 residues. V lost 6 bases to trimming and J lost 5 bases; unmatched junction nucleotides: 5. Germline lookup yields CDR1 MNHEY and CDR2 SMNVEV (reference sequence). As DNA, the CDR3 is TGTGCCAGCAGCGGACAGGGCGATGAGACCCAGTACTTC. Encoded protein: CASSGQGDETQYF.

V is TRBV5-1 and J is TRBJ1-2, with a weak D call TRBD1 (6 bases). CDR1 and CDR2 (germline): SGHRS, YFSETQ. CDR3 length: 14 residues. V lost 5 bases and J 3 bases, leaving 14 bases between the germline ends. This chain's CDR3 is CASRRTEDYYGYTF. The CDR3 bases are TGCGCCAGCAGGCGGACAGAAGATTACTATGGCTACACCTTC.

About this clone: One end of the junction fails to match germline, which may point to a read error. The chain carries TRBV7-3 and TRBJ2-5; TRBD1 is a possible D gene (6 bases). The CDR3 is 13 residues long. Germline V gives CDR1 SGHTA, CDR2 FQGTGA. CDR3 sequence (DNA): TGTACCAGCAGCCCCCAGGGGCAAGAGACCCAGTACTTC. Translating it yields CTSSPQGQETQYF. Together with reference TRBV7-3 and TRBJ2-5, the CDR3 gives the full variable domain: GAGVSQTPSNKVTEKGKYVELRCDPISGHTALYWYRQSLGQGPEFLIYFQGTGAADDSGLPNDRFFAVRPEGSVSTLKIQRTERGDSAVYLCTSSPQGQETQYFGPGTRLLVL.

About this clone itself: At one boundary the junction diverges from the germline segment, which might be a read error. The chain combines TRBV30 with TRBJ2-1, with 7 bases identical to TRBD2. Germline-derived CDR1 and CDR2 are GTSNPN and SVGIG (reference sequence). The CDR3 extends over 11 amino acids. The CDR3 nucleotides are TGTGCCTGGAGTTCTGGACTAGTAACTGTCTTC. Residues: CAWSSGLVTVF.

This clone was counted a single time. The CDR3 region is CASSFETGGRYGYTF. CDR3 bases: TGCGCCAGCAGCTTTGAGACAGGGGGAAGGTATGGCTACACCTTC. The chain recombines TRBV5-1 with TRBJ1-2; 9 bases match TRBD1. V lost 2 bases, J lost 5 bases, and 7 bases stayed unmatched. Germline CDR1 is SGHRS and CDR2 is YFSETQ. The CDR3 spans 15 residues.

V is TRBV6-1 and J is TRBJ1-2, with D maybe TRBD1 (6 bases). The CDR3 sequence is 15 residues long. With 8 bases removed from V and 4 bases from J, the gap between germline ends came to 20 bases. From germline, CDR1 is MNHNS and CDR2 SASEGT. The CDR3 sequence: CASQHVGQSSYGYTF. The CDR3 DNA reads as TGTGCCAGCCAACACGTTGGACAGTCTAGCTATGGCTACACCTTC.

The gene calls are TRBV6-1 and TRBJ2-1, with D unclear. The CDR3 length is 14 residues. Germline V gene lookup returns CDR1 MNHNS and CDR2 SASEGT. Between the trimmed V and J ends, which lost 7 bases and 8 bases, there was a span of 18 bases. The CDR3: CASTEGHYVDEQFF. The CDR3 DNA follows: TGTGCCAGCACCGAAGGTCACTACGTAGATGAGCAGTTCTTC.

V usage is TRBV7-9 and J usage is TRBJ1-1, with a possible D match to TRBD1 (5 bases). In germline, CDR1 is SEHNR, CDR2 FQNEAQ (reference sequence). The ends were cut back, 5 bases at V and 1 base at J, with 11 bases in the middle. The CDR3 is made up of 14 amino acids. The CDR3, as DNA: TGTGCCAGCAGCCAGGACACTCAGAACACTGAAGCTTTCTTT. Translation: CASSQDTQNTEAFF. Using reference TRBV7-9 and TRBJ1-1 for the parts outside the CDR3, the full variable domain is DTGVSQNPRHKITKRGQNVTFRCDPISEHNRLYWYRQTLGQGPEFLTYFQNEAQLEKSRLLSDRFSAERPKGSFSTLEIQRTEQGDSAMYLCASSQDTQNTEAFFGQGTRLTVV.

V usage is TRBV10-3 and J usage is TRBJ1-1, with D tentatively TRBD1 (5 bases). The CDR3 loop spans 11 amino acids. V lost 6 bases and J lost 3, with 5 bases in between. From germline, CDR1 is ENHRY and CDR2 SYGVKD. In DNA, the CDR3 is TGTGCCATCAGAGGGGACACTGAAGCTTTCTTT. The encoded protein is CAIRGDTEAFF.

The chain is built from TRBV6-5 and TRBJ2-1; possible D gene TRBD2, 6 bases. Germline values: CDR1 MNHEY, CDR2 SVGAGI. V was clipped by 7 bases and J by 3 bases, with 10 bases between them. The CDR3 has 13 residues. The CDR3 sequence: CASKTGDYNEQFF. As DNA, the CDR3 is TGTGCCAGCAAAACGGGAGACTACAATGAGCAGTTCTTC.

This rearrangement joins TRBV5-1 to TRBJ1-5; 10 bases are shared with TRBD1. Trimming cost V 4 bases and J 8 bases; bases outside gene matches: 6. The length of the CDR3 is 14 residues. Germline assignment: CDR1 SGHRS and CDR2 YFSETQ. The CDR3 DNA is TGCGCCAGCAGCGGGGGACAGGGGAATGAGCCCCAGCATTTT. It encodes CASSGGQGNEPQHF.

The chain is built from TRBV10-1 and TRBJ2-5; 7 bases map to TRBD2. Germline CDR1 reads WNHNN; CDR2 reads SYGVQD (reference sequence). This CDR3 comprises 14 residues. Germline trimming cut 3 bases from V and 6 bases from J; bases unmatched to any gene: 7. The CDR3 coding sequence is TGCGCCAGCAGTGAAGGCGGGGGTGGAAAGACCCAGTACTTC. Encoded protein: CASSEGGGGKTQYF.

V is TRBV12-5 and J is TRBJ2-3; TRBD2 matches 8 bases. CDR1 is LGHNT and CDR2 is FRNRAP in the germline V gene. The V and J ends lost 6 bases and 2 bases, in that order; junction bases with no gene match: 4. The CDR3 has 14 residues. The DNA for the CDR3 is TGTGCTAGTGGGCGGGGGGAGGTCACAGATACGCAGTATTTT. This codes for CASGRGEVTDTQYF.

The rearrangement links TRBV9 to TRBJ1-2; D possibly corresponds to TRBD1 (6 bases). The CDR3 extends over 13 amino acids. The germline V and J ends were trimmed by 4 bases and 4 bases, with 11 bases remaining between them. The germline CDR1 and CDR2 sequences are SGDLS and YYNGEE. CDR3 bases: TGTGCCAGCAGCCCAGGGGATTCCTATGGCTACACCTTC. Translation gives CASSPGDSYGYTF.

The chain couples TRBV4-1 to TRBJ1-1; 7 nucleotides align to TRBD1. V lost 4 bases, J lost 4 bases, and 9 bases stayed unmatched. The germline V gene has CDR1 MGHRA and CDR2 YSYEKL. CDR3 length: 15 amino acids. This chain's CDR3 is CASSLSGTEGTEAFF. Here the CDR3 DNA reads TGCGCCAGCAGCCTATCCGGGACAGAGGGCACTGAAGCTTTCTTT.

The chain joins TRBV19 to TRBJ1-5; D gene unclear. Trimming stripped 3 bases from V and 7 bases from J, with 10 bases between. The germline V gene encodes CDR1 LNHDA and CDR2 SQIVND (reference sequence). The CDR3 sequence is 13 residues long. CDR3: CASSILNGQPQHF. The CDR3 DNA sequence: TGTGCCAGTAGTATCCTCAACGGGCAGCCCCAGCATTTT. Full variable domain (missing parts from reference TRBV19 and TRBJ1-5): DGGITQSPKYLFRKEGQNVTLSCEQNLNHDAMYWYRQDPGQGLRLIYYSQIVNDFQKGDIAEGYSVSREKKESFPLTVTSAQKNPTAFYLCASSILNGQPQHFGDGTRLSIL.